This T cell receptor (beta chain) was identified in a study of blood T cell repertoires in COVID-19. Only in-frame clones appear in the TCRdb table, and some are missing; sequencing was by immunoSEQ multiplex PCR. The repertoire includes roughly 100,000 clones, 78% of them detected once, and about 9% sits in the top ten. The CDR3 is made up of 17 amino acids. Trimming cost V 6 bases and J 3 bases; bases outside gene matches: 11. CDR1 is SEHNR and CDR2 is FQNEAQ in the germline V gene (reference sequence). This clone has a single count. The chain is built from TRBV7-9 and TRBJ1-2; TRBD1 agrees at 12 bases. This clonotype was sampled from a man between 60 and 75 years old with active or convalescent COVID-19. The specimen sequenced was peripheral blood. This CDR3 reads CASSPGTGGFGDYGYTF. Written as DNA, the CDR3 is TGTGCCAGCAGTCCCGGGACAGGGGGCTTCGGGGACTATGGCTACACCTTC.